The 27 T cell receptor beta chains below were found in one sample sequenced in a study of blood T cell repertoires in COVID-19. Using immunoSEQ multiplex PCR, the repertoire was profiled, and TCRdb retains in-frame clones only, with some absent. The data show under 500,000 clones, about 90% seen once. Sequenced material: PBMCs or T cells enriched from blood (not recorded which). These receptors were taken from a woman younger than 35 with acute COVID-19.

This sequence joins TRBV30 and TRBJ1-1, with D perhaps TRBD1 (5 bases). The CDR3 consists of 16 residues. The V gene's germline CDR1 is GTSNPN and CDR2 SVGIG (reference sequence). Trimming took off 0 bases at V and 1 base at J, with 15 bases between the two ends. The DNA for the CDR3 is TGTGCCTGGAGTGTACTGGTAAGGGGTTGGAACACTGAAGCTTTCTTT. It specifies CAWSVLVRGWNTEAFF.

The genes are TRBV11-3 and TRBJ1-1; a possible D gene is TRBD1 (5 bases). Germline V gives CDR1 SGHNT, CDR2 YENEEA. CDR3 length: 13 residues. V lost 9 bases, J lost 4 bases, and 15 bases lay in between. CDR3: CASGVRGGTEAFF. The CDR3 DNA reads as TGTGCCAGTGGGGTTAGGGGCGGCACTGAAGCTTTCTTT. Combining the CDR3 with reference TRBV11-3 and TRBJ1-1 gives the whole variable domain EAGVVQSPRYKIIEKKQPVAFWCNPISGHNTLYWYLQNLGQGPELLIRYENEEAVDDSQLPKDRFSAERLKGVDSTLKIQPAELGDSAVYLCASGVRGGTEAFFGQGTRLTVV.

This chain joins TRBV7-9 and TRBJ2-7; TRBD2 aligns across 10 bases. This CDR3 region has 16 residues. The germline CDR1 and CDR2 sequences are SEHNR and FQNEAQ (reference sequence). Trimming cost V 3 bases and J 3 bases; bases outside gene matches: 8. In DNA form, the CDR3 reads TGTGCCAGCAGCTTCCGAGCGGGAGGGCCATACTACGAGCAGTACTTC. This gives the protein CASSFRAGGPYYEQYF.

The chain recombines TRBV7-9 with TRBJ1-1, with 7 nucleotides matching TRBD1. J was trimmed by 0 bases and V by 5 bases; bases with no gene match: 9. In germline, CDR1 is SEHNR, CDR2 FQNEAQ (reference sequence). The CDR3 loop spans 16 amino acids. The CDR3 loop reads CASSAQGEFMNTEAFF. CDR3 DNA sequence: TGTGCCAGCAGCGCCCAGGGGGAGTTCATGAACACTGAAGCTTTCTTT.

The rearrangement joins TRBV28 to TRBJ2-7; D is uncertain. Germline assignment: CDR1 MDHEN and CDR2 SYDVKM. The CDR3 sequence is 12 residues long. V lost 3 bases and J lost 2, with 5 bases in between. For the CDR3, the DNA is TGTGCCAGCAGTTTTCAGGCCTACGAGCAGTACTTC. This translates into CASSFQAYEQYF.

This chain connects TRBV28 to TRBJ2-3; TRBD2 matches at 10 bases. Germline loops: CDR1 MDHEN, CDR2 SYDVKM. V shed 5 bases, J shed 4 bases, and the junction held 6 bases outside the gene matches. CDR3 length: 15 amino acids. The chain's CDR3 is CASSERGGRADTQYF. The CDR3 coding sequence is TGTGCCAGCAGTGAGCGGGGGGGCCGGGCAGATACGCAGTATTTT.

The chain recombines TRBV6-5 with TRBJ1-2, with TRBD1 identical over 7 bases. This CDR3 has 13 residues. The germline CDR1 and CDR2 sequences are MNHEY and SVGAGI. The J segment lost 5 bases and the V segment lost 6 bases, leaving 6 bases of the junction unmatched. In DNA, the CDR3 is TGTGCCAGCAGACCGGGACAGCCTTATGGCTACACCTTC. Residues: CASRPGQPYGYTF.

The genes are TRBV7-6 and TRBJ2-7, with TRBD2 matching over 9 bases. From germline, CDR1 is SGHVS and CDR2 FNYEAQ. V trimming: 1 base; J trimming: 4 bases; junction bases outside the gene matches: 5. CDR3 length: 15 residues. CDR3: CASSLEAGGSYEQYF. The DNA of the CDR3 is TGTGCCAGCAGCTTAGAAGCGGGAGGATCGTACGAGCAGTACTTC.

This sequence joins TRBV5-6 and TRBJ1-2; 11 bases are shared with TRBD1. This CDR3 contains 16 residues. Germline loops: CDR1 SGHDT, CDR2 YYEEEE. V was clipped by 0 bases and J by 3 bases; unmatched bases: 4. As DNA, the CDR3 is TGTGCCAGCAGCTTGGAAGGACAGGGGGCATACTATGGCTACACCTTC. It is translated as CASSLEGQGAYYGYTF.

The chain employs TRBV6-1 and TRBJ2-1; no definite D call. Trimming stripped 2 bases from V and 0 bases from J, with 11 bases between. Germline CDR1 MNHNS, CDR2 SASEGT. The CDR3 has 16 amino acids. The CDR3 DNA reads as TGTGCCAGCAGTGAATGGTTGGCTAGCTCCTACAATGAGCAGTTCTTC. Translation: CASSEWLASSYNEQFF.

V gene TRBV18 combines with J gene TRBJ2-1; a weak D match, TRBD1 (5 bases). CDR1 and CDR2 (germline): KGHSH, LQKENI. Deletions cut 4 bases from V and 2 bases from J, with 18 bases between. The CDR3 length is 17 residues. In DNA, the CDR3 is TGTGCCAGCTCACTAAACAGTTTAGTGGGGCCCTACAATGAGCAGTTCTTC. Its protein is CASSLNSLVGPYNEQFF.

This clone has more than one count but fewer than ten. This sample includes further DNA sequences coding for the same CDR3. The chain couples TRBV5-1 to TRBJ2-3; 10 bases match TRBD2. Germline V gene sequence: CDR1 SGHRS, CDR2 YFSETQ. V lost 0 bases to trimming and J lost 5 bases; unmatched junction nucleotides: 6. The CDR3 spans 16 residues. DNA for the CDR3: TGCGCCAGCAGCTTGGAGATAGCGGGGGGCGTAGATACGCAGTATTTT. Its protein is CASSLEIAGGVDTQYF.

The V and J genes are TRBV5-6 and TRBJ1-5, with unresolved D. Trimming stripped 3 bases from V and 9 bases from J, with 13 bases between. Germline loops: CDR1 SGHDT, CDR2 YYEEEE. The CDR3 has 13 amino acids. This CDR3 reads CASSSQPSGPQHF. The CDR3 nucleotides read TGTGCCAGCAGCTCGCAGCCCTCAGGGCCCCAGCATTTT.

CDR3 in amino acids: CASKFGLAESDTQYF. The CDR3 nucleotides read TGTGCCAGCAAGTTCGGCCTAGCGGAGTCAGATACGCAGTATTTT. This chain connects TRBV2 to TRBJ2-3; 7 bases align to TRBD2. The CDR3 totals 15 residues. With V trimmed by 7 bases and J by 4 bases, 11 bases remained unmatched. Per the germline V gene, CDR1 is SNHLY and CDR2 is FYNNEI.

In this sample, this clone turned up many times. The V call is TRBV19, the J call TRBJ1-1; TRBD1 matches at 9 bases. This CDR3 contains 15 residues. The V gene's germline CDR1 is LNHDA and CDR2 SQIVND (reference sequence). V was pared by 4 bases and J by 1 base, with 4 bases of the junction left unmatched. This CDR3 reads CASSKGGQGNTEAFF. In DNA form, the CDR3 reads TGTGCCAGTAGTAAGGGGGGACAGGGGAACACTGAAGCTTTCTTT.

The chain uses TRBV30 and TRBJ2-1; 11 nucleotides match TRBD2. The germline gives CDR1 GTSNPN, CDR2 SVGIG (reference sequence). There are 17 residues in the CDR3. V dropped 4 bases and J dropped 4; count of bases not matched to a gene: 12. The CDR3 coding sequence is TGTGCCTGGATAACTAGCGGGAGTCGGGGTTCGTACAATGAGCAGTTCTTC. Its protein is CAWITSGSRGSYNEQFF.

The V and J genes are TRBV28 and TRBJ2-7; D might be TRBD2 (5 bases). Trimming shortened V by 1 base and J by 1 base, and 17 bases separated the two germline ends. The CDR3 spans 17 residues. Germline CDR1 and CDR2: MDHEN and SYDVKM. As DNA, the CDR3 is TGTGCCAGCAGTTTATCACCTCAAAGAGCGGAATCCTACGAGCAGTACTTC. Residues: CASSLSPQRAESYEQYF.

The J gene is TRBJ2-5, the V gene TRBV6-5, with D perhaps TRBD2 (5 bases). V was pared by 7 bases and J by 5 bases, with 14 bases between. The CDR3 is 13 amino acids. Germline V lookup: CDR1 MNHEY, CDR2 SVGAGI. Here the CDR3 DNA reads TGTGCCAGCATCTACCAGCGGAGGGAGACCCAGTACTTC. Protein sequence: CASIYQRRETQYF.

The V call is TRBV5-6, the J call TRBJ2-7; 8 bases match TRBD1. After removal of 3 bases from V and 3 bases from J, the junction contained 5 bases not matched to a gene. Germline V gene lookup returns CDR1 SGHDT and CDR2 YYEEEE. The CDR3 sequence is 14 residues long. The CDR3 DNA reads as TGTGCCAGCAGCTCAGGGGGCACCCGCTACGAGCAGTACTTC. Protein product: CASSSGGTRYEQYF.

V usage is TRBV9 and J usage is TRBJ2-3, with TRBD2 as a possible D gene (5 bases). Trimming pared 0 bases from V and 8 bases from J, leaving 7 bases between. The germline gives CDR1 SGDLS, CDR2 YYNGEE. The CDR3 sequence is 12 residues long. The CDR3 loop is CASSVGAGTQYF. The CDR3 nucleotides read TGTGCCAGCAGCGTAGGGGCGGGTACGCAGTATTTT.

V is TRBV7-9 and J is TRBJ1-2; 7 nucleotides line up with TRBD1. V gave up 6 bases and J gave up 7 bases; unmatched junction bases: 11. This CDR3 spans 14 amino acids. In germline, CDR1 is SEHNR, CDR2 FQNEAQ (reference sequence). For the CDR3, the DNA is TGTGCCAGCAGGGCCATACAGGGGAGGCTTGGCTACACCTTC. It is translated as CASRAIQGRLGYTF.

This clone showed up just once. The chain has TRBV28 and TRBJ2-2, with D tentatively TRBD1 (6 bases). The germline gives CDR1 MDHEN, CDR2 SYDVKM. Trimming pared 6 bases from V and 5 bases from J, leaving 19 bases between. The CDR3 is made up of 16 amino acids. CDR3: CASSQAYRVDTGELFF. CDR3 bases: TGTGCCAGCAGCCAGGCCTACAGGGTAGATACCGGGGAGCTGTTTTTT.

As DNA, the CDR3 is TGTGCCAGCAGCCCCCGGCGGGTTCCTCCCTCCTACGAGCAGTACTTC. Its protein product is CASSPRRVPPSYEQYF. This sequence joins TRBV21-1 and TRBJ2-7; the D call of TRBD2 is as the table states it, not checked on the DNA. TRBV21-1 is deemed a pseudogene. This CDR3 is 16 amino acids long.

This chain uses TRBV20-1 with TRBJ2-5, with D maybe TRBD2 (5 bases). Trimming shortened V by 5 bases and J by 5 bases, and 9 bases separated the two germline ends. Per germline, CDR1 DFQATT and CDR2 SNEGSKA (reference sequence). The CDR3 loop spans 11 amino acids. The CDR3 nucleotides read TGCAGTGCTGACCGGAGGGAGACCCAGTACTTC. Translating it yields CSADRRETQYF.

The rearrangement joins TRBV10-1 to TRBJ1-3, with no clear D. CDR3 length: 13 residues. Per the germline V gene, CDR1 is WNHNN and CDR2 is SYGVQD (reference sequence). V lost 7 bases and J 0 bases, leaving 7 bases between the germline ends. The CDR3 DNA follows: TGCGCCAGCATGTCCAACTCTGGAAACACCATATATTTT. This encodes CASMSNSGNTIYF.

The CDR3 here is CASSLDRDNEKLFF. The DNA of the CDR3 is TGTGCCAGCAGCCTGGACAGGGATAATGAAAAACTGTTTTTT. The rearrangement joins TRBV3-1 (or the pseudogene TRBV3-2) to TRBJ1-4; 8 nucleotides line up with TRBD1. The junction had 2 bases not matched to a gene; V was cut back by 4 bases and J by 4 bases. The germline CDR1 and CDR2 sequences are LGHDT and YNNKEL (reference sequence). The CDR3 covers 14 residues.

This clone came up once. This chain joins TRBV3-1 (or the pseudogene TRBV3-2) and TRBJ1-2; no definite D call. In germline, CDR1 is LGHDT, CDR2 YNNKEL (reference sequence). CDR3 length equals 12 residues. V was cut by 4 bases and J by 8 bases, with 11 bases left in between. CDR3 bases: TGTGCCAGCAGCCTTCTCGGAGAAGGCTACACCTTC. Encoded protein: CASSLLGEGYTF.